This T cell receptor (beta chain) was found in a study of regulatory T cells in long-lasting Graves disease. Trimming took off 5 bases at V and 4 bases at J, with 9 bases between the two ends. The germline CDR1 and CDR2 sequences are DFQATT and SNEGSKA (reference sequence). The CDR3 is 11 residues long. With iRepertoire HTBI primers and Arm-PCR of CDR3 regions, TCR beta libraries were built. From the multiplex PCR reads, TCRdb called clonotypes with MiXCR, one entry per CDR3 protein. Of fewer than 600,000 distinct CDR3 sequences listed, 22% are singletons. The time point denotes: persistent/refractory GD, antithyroid drugs over 5 years with positive TRAb. Generation of the TCR library employed RNA extracted from PBMCs. A peripheral blood sample, roughly 8.5 milliliters in volume, was drawn into EDTA tubes. Findings and caveats of the study: Thyroid tissue went unstudied; only peripheral blood was examined.

This clonotype was recorded many times. Its specificity is unknown. Here the sequenced sample was peripheral blood mononuclear cells (PBMCs), taken when the disease was refractory, from a patient treated with antithyroid drugs. The rearrangement uses TRBV20-1 and TRBJ2-7; tentatively, D is TRBD2 (6 bases). This sequence was found in a female donor with Graves disease. DNA of the CDR3: TGCAGTGCTTCGGGAGTTTACGAGCAGTACTTC. Translating it yields CSASGVYEQYF.